This is a list of T cell receptor beta chains from one sample in a study of T cells in Graves' hyperthyroidism and ophthalmopathy. TCRdb called the multiplex PCR reads again in MiXCR, with one record for every CDR3 protein. The sample records hundreds of thousands of distinct CDR3 sequences, roughly 15% being singletons. The sequenced material came from blood. Source of these receptors: a woman between 40 and 55 years old with Graves' ophthalmopathy. Each CDR3 is given with its conserved first and last residue. The order of the fields is CDR3 protein, CDR3 DNA, CDR3 length, clone size, V gene, D gene, J gene. A D gene is named only where the DNA matches it firmly. Size tells how often a clone was seen (once, few, many) or the class of an expanded clone, and some rows leave it out.

CASSEYENSYEQYF TGTGCCAGCAGTGAATACGAGAATTCCTACGAGCAGTACTTC 14 many TRBV25-1 - TRBJ2-7
CASIALGGLPYEQYF TGTGCCAGCATCGCCTTAGGGGGCCTCCCCTACGAGCAGTACTTC 15 - TRBV28 TRBD1 TRBJ2-7
CASSGHWTEETQYF TGTGCCAGCAGTGGCCACTGGACAGAAGAGACCCAGTACTTC 14 many TRBV27 - TRBJ2-5
CASNEKMYEQYF TGTGCCAGCAACGAGAAGATGTACGAGCAGTACTTC 12 many TRBV28 - TRBJ2-7
CSVESPGHQNTEAFF TGCAGCGTTGAATCACCGGGACACCAGAACACTGAAGCTTTCTTT 15 - TRBV29-1 - TRBJ1-1
CASSSVLGANVLTF TGTGCCAGCAGTTCGGTGTTGGGGGCCAACGTCCTGACTTTC 14 many TRBV28 - TRBJ2-6
CSAPEVAGGAYEQYF TGCAGTGCTCCCGAGGTAGCGGGAGGAGCCTACGAGCAGTACTTC 15 once TRBV20-1 TRBD2 TRBJ2-7
CTPQIGVSYTF TGCACTCCTCAGATTGGCGTCAGCTACACCTTC 11 many TRBV20-1 - TRBJ1-2
CASSFTAGVFYEQYF TGTGCCAGCAGTTTTACAGCGGGAGTGTTCTACGAGCAGTACTTC 15 many TRBV28 TRBD2 TRBJ2-7
CAWSAGRIYEQYF TGTGCCTGGAGTGCAGGGAGGATCTACGAGCAGTACTTC 13 - TRBV30 - TRBJ2-7
CSARDGGGGTSNQPQHF TGCAGTGCTAGAGATGGAGGTGGGGGGACGAGCAATCAGCCCCAGCATTTT 17 many TRBV20-1 - TRBJ1-5
CASSLPQGGYGYTF TGTGCCAGCAGTTTACCACAGGGAGGTTATGGCTACACCTTC 14 many TRBV12-3/TRBV12-4 - TRBJ1-2
CASSFGQPYEQYF TGTGCCAGCAGTTTCGGACAGCCTTACGAGCAGTACTTC 13 many TRBV12-3/TRBV12-4 - TRBJ2-7
CASSLRSGGDGELFF TGTGCCAGCAGCTTAAGGTCAGGGGGCGACGGGGAGCTGTTTTTT 15 - TRBV7-9 TRBD1 TRBJ2-2
CASSLYRAGDYGYTF TGTGCCAGCAGTTTATACAGGGCGGGAGACTATGGCTACACCTTC 15 many TRBV28 - TRBJ1-2
CSARGQYETQYF TGCAGTGCTAGGGGCCAATATGAGACCCAGTACTTC 12 many TRBV20-1 - TRBJ2-5
CASSPGTGITEAFF TGTGCCAGCAGTCCCGGGACAGGGATAACTGAAGCTTTCTTT 14 many TRBV6-1 TRBD1 TRBJ1-1
CASSQESGSGYEQYF TGTGCCAGCAGCCAAGAGAGCGGGAGCGGCTACGAGCAGTACTTC 15 - TRBV3-1 TRBD2 TRBJ2-7
CASSNTGSNQPQHF TGTGCCAGCAGCAACACAGGGTCCAATCAGCCCCAGCATTTT 14 many TRBV12-3/TRBV12-4 - TRBJ1-5
CASWKGAGAYEQYF TGTGCCAGTTGGAAAGGAGCGGGGGCCTACGAGCAGTACTTC 14 few TRBV19 TRBD2 TRBJ2-7
CATSRDLLAGDDTQYF TGTGCCACCAGCAGAGATCTACTAGCGGGAGATGATACGCAGTATTTT 16 many TRBV15 TRBD2 TRBJ2-3
CASRGRNGYTF TGTGCCAGCAGGGGACGAAACGGCTACACCTTC 11 few TRBV2 - TRBJ1-2
CASSRGEQSSYEAFF TGCGCCAGCAGCCGAGGGGAACAGAGCTCGTATGAAGCTTTCTTT 15 many TRBV4-1 - TRBJ1-1
CASSPPISGRGSYEQYF TGTGCCAGCAGCCCCCCGATAAGCGGGAGGGGTTCCTACGAGCAGTACTTC 17 many TRBV7-8 TRBD2 TRBJ2-7
CASSSLGAIDTGELFF TGTGCCAGCAGCTCATTGGGAGCTATAGACACCGGGGAGCTGTTTTTT 16 few TRBV11-1 - TRBJ2-2
CASSVKGHNTGELFF TGTGCCAGCAGCGTCAAGGGACACAACACCGGGGAGCTGTTTTTT 15 many TRBV9 - TRBJ2-2
CSAREDGSMYEQYF TGCAGTGCTAGAGAGGACGGGAGCATGTACGAGCAGTACTTC 14 - TRBV20-1 - TRBJ2-7
CASSLSGADTGEQYF TGTGCCAGCAGTTTATCGGGGGCGGACACCGGGGAGCAGTACTTC 15 - TRBV12-3/TRBV12-4 - TRBJ2-7
CASSFVGLTEETQYF TGTGCCAGCAGTTTCGTGGGTTTAACGGAAGAGACCCAGTACTTC 15 many TRBV12-3/TRBV12-4 - TRBJ2-5
CSAPRTGEETQYF TGCAGTGCCCCTCGGACAGGGGAAGAGACCCAGTACTTC 13 many TRBV20-1 TRBD1 TRBJ2-5
CASTVAGKTTYEQYF TGTGCCAGCACCGTGGCAGGAAAGACAACCTACGAGCAGTACTTC 15 many TRBV28 - TRBJ2-7
CASSHFDRGLPGYGYTF TGTGCCAGCAGCCATTTTGACAGGGGGCTGCCGGGCTATGGCTACACCTTC 17 many TRBV12-3/TRBV12-4 TRBD1 TRBJ1-2
CASSYSPGQNSYEQYF TGTGCCAGCAGTTACTCGCCGGGACAGAATTCCTACGAGCAGTACTTC 16 many TRBV6-2/TRBV6-3 TRBD1 TRBJ2-7
CASSLAGEDLKGYTF TGCGCCAGCAGCTTGGCAGGGGAGGACTTAAAAGGCTACACCTTC 15 - TRBV5-1 - TRBJ1-2
CSLGRGTYEQYF TGCAGTTTGGGGAGAGGGACCTACGAGCAGTACTTC 12 - TRBV20-1 - TRBJ2-7
CASSSAGRRETQYF TGTGCCAGCAGTTCCGCAGGGAGGCGGGAGACCCAGTACTTC 14 many TRBV11-2 - TRBJ2-5
CASRLPGQGFEQYF TGTGCCAGCAGGCTACCGGGACAGGGGTTCGAACAGTACTTC 14 - TRBV12-3/TRBV12-4 TRBD1 TRBJ2-7
CASRPQAGELFF TGTGCCAGCCGCCCCCAGGCCGGGGAGCTGTTTTTT 12 many TRBV6-2/TRBV6-3 - TRBJ2-2
CASSPAGTGTGELFF TGTGCCAGTAGTCCCGCCGGGACAGGTACCGGGGAGCTGTTTTTT 15 - TRBV19 TRBD1 TRBJ2-2
CSARTGRGLAKNIQYF TGCAGTGCTAGGACCGGGAGGGGCTTAGCCAAAAACATTCAGTACTTC 16 many TRBV20-1 TRBD2 TRBJ2-4
CASSEVVGLGYYGYTF TGTGCCAGCAGTGAAGTCGTGGGGCTTGGGTACTATGGCTACACCTTC 16 many TRBV6-1 - TRBJ1-2
CSARSYGSQWYEQYF TGCAGTGCTAGGAGTTACGGCAGCCAGTGGTACGAGCAGTACTTC 15 many TRBV20-1 - TRBJ2-7
CASSVFSNTEAFF TGTGCCAGTAGCGTTTTTTCGAACACTGAAGCTTTCTTT 13 many TRBV19 - TRBJ1-1
CASSPQSGTDYEQYF TGTGCCAGCAGTCCCCAATCCGGGACAGACTACGAGCAGTACTTC 15 many TRBV27 TRBD1 TRBJ2-7
CASRVDRASSYEQYF TGTGCCAGCAGGGTCGACAGGGCGAGCTCCTACGAGCAGTACTTC 15 - TRBV27 TRBD1 TRBJ2-7
CSVEDLQGQGTYEQYF TGCAGCGTTGAAGATCTTCAAGGACAGGGGACCTACGAGCAGTACTTC 16 many TRBV29-1 TRBD1 TRBJ2-7
CSASSTYEQYF TGCAGTGCTAGTAGCACCTACGAGCAGTACTTC 11 many TRBV20-1 - TRBJ2-7
CASSYVANYGYTF TGTGCCAGCAGTTACGTGGCTAACTATGGCTACACCTTC 13 few TRBV6-2/TRBV6-3 - TRBJ1-2
CATSKPGTDIPGEQYF TGTGCCACCAGCAAACCCGGGACAGACATACCTGGGGAGCAGTACTTC 16 many TRBV15 TRBD1 TRBJ2-7
CASTTHGTPGNTEAFF TGTGCCAGCACCACTCACGGCACTCCTGGGAACACTGAAGCTTTCTTT 16 few TRBV6-1 - TRBJ1-1
CASSGPGQETQYF TGTGCCAGCAGTGGGCCGGGCCAAGAGACCCAGTACTTC 13 once TRBV6-1 - TRBJ2-5
CASSLSSGTRGYEQYF TGTGCCAGCAGCCTTAGCTCGGGGACTAGAGGGTACGAGCAGTACTTC 16 many TRBV7-2 TRBD2 TRBJ2-7
CASSLLRESSYEQYF TGTGCCAGCAGCTTACTTCGGGAGAGCTCCTACGAGCAGTACTTC 15 many TRBV7-8 - TRBJ2-7
CASSIMGQVNTGELFF TGTGCCAGTAGTATTATGGGACAGGTGAACACCGGGGAGCTGTTTTTT 16 many TRBV19 TRBD1 TRBJ2-2
CASSIQGSGYEQYF TGCGCCAGCAGTATACAGGGAAGCGGTTACGAGCAGTACTTC 14 many TRBV5-1 - TRBJ2-7
CASSRFSGLQETQYF TGTGCCAGCAGCCGTTTCTCCGGGCTCCAAGAGACCCAGTACTTC 15 - TRBV7-9 - TRBJ2-5
CASRTAAGEGTEAFF TGTGCCAGTAGGACCGCGGCAGGGGAGGGCACTGAAGCTTTCTTT 15 - TRBV19 - TRBJ1-1
CASSTLRDRVPAAYEQYF TGTGCCAGCTCAACTCTCCGGGACAGGGTACCAGCAGCTTACGAGCAGTACTTC 18 - TRBV18 TRBD1 TRBJ2-7
CASSAGNSRISYEQYF TGCGCCAGCAGCGCTGGGAATTCCCGGATCTCCTACGAGCAGTACTTC 16 many TRBV5-1 - TRBJ2-7
CASRRGRDYGYTF TGTGCCAGCAGGAGGGGCAGGGACTATGGCTACACCTTC 13 many TRBV28 - TRBJ1-2